Presented here are 25 T cell receptor beta chains from one specimen sequenced in a study of T cell responses to AZD1222 COVID-19 vaccine. This table comes from immunoSEQ multiplex PCR, and its TCRdb copy is limited to in-frame clones, with some not included. The data show 100,000 or so clones, 85% to 90% seen once. Sequenced here: peripheral blood, sampled on day 0 of AZD1222 vaccination. These TCRs come from an adult in good health.

This clone was detected once. The chain joins TRBV27 to TRBJ1-2; 7 bases match TRBD1. The J segment lost 0 bases and the V segment lost 6 bases, leaving 10 bases of the junction unmatched. CDR1 MNHEY and CDR2 SMNVEV come from the germline V gene (reference sequence). The length of the CDR3 is 16 residues. CDR3 nucleotide sequence: TGTGCCAGCAGACCATTCGGACAGGTGGCTAACTATGGCTACACCTTC. Protein sequence: CASRPFGQVANYGYTF.

The chain links TRBV7-3 to TRBJ2-1, with D possibly TRBD1 on 6 matching bases. This CDR3 spans 13 amino acids. Trimming left V 1 base short and J 9 bases short, with 10 bases between. CDR1 and CDR2 from the germline V gene are SGHTA and FQGTGA. The DNA of the CDR3 is TGTGCCAGCAGCTTAAGACAGGAAGGTGAGCAGTTCTTC. Residues: CASSLRQEGEQFF.

This clone was counted once. The chain has TRBV27 and TRBJ1-2; D might be TRBD1 (6 bases). This CDR3 has 16 amino acids. CDR1 MNHEY and CDR2 SMNVEV come from the germline V gene (reference sequence). V lost 1 base to trimming and J lost 6 bases, with 18 bases between them. CDR3 loop: CASSLLADGTIDGYTF. CDR3 DNA sequence: TGTGCCAGCAGTTTATTAGCCGACGGGACAATTGATGGCTACACCTTC.

The V call is TRBV12-3 or TRBV12-4, the J call TRBJ2-7; D not resolved. The CDR3 consists of 12 residues. Trimming shortened V by 6 bases and J by 0 bases, and 6 bases separated the two germline ends. CDR3 region: CASSAGSYEQYF. CDR3 DNA sequence: TGTGCCAGCAGCGCCGGCTCCTACGAGCAGTACTTC.

This clone has a single count. The chain carries TRBV30 and TRBJ2-3; D not certain. This CDR3 comprises 12 residues. Germline loops: CDR1 GTSNPN, CDR2 SVGIG (reference sequence). Trimming shortened V by 2 bases and J by 7 bases, and 10 bases separated the two germline ends. The CDR3: CAWSPGSNTQYF. The CDR3 DNA reads as TGTGCCTGGAGTCCCGGCAGTAATACGCAGTATTTT. Complete variable domain (other parts from reference TRBV30 and TRBJ2-3): SQTIHQWPATLVQPVGSPLSLECTVEGTSNPNLYWYRQAAGRGLQLLFYSVGIGQISSEVPQNLSASRPQDRQFILSSKKLLLSDSGFYLCAWSPGSNTQYFGPGTRLTVL.

The V call is TRBV11-2, the J call TRBJ2-5; D unclear. Germline V lookup: CDR1 SGHAT, CDR2 FQNNGV. The CDR3 runs 13 residues. V gave up 5 bases and J gave up 5 bases, with 12 bases separating them. The CDR3 here is CASSPPSRETQYF. DNA of the CDR3: TGTGCCAGCAGCCCCCCCTCCAGGGAGACCCAGTACTTC.

The chain uses TRBV27 and TRBJ2-3, with D tentatively TRBD2 (6 bases). V shed 3 bases and J shed 6 bases, with 7 bases lying between them. The CDR3 has 12 amino acids. The germline V gene encodes CDR1 MNHEY and CDR2 SMNVEV (reference sequence). The CDR3 nucleotides are TGTGCCAGCAGTTTGGAGGGGGATACGCAGTATTTT. It specifies CASSLEGDTQYF.

About this clone: Its ends do not fully match the called genes, so a read error is possible. V is TRBV5-4 and J is TRBJ1-3, with a weak D call TRBD1 (6 bases). The germline V gene encodes CDR1 SGHNT and CDR2 YYREEE (reference sequence). There are 15 residues in the CDR3. CDR3 DNA: TGTGCCAGCAGCCCCACGGGGGCGTCTGGAGACACCATATATTTT. This sequence encodes CASSPTGASGDTIYF.

This rearrangement joins TRBV5-1 to TRBJ2-3; either TRBD1 or TRBD2 may fit D (5 bases each). There are 14 residues in the CDR3. The germline V gene has CDR1 SGHRS and CDR2 YFSETQ. Trimming stripped 5 bases from V and 4 bases from J, with 14 bases between. CDR3 nucleotide sequence: TGCGCCAGCAGTCTGCAGGGAGTCGCAGATACGCAGTATTTT. It yields the protein CASSLQGVADTQYF.

The chain has TRBV29-1 and TRBJ2-7; TRBD1 agrees at 11 bases. The CDR3 spans 14 residues. The J segment lost 7 bases and the V segment lost 7 bases, leaving 12 bases of the junction unmatched. CDR1 SQVTM and CDR2 ANQGSEA come from the germline V gene. CDR3 nucleotides: TGCAGCGGTAGCGCGGGACAGGGGGAATCAGAGCAGTACTTC. Amino acid sequence: CSGSAGQGESEQYF.

This rearrangement joins TRBV5-4 to TRBJ1-5; maybe TRBD1 (6 bases). Germline V lookup: CDR1 SGHNT, CDR2 YYREEE (reference sequence). CDR3 size: 16 residues. V was cut by 4 bases and J by 0 bases, with 14 bases left in between. Written as DNA, the CDR3 is TGTGCCAGCAGCGGCGGGACACCCGGTAGCAATCAGCCCCAGCATTTT. This encodes CASSGGTPGSNQPQHF.

The rearrangement links TRBV10-3 to TRBJ1-1; no firm D call. Germline-derived CDR1 and CDR2 are ENHRY and SYGVKD. The CDR3 is made up of 14 amino acids. Trimming stripped 3 bases from V and 1 base from J, with 9 bases between. The CDR3 region has the DNA TGTGCCATCAGTGATCCCCCCGGGAACACTGAAGCTTTCTTT. It specifies CAISDPPGNTEAFF.

This clone occurred once. The CDR3 nucleotides read TGTGCCAGCAGTTACTCGGTCCGGCAGTATAATTCACCCCTCCACTTT. This encodes CASSYSVRQYNSPLHF. The V and J genes are TRBV6-5 and TRBJ1-6; D gene unclear. In germline, CDR1 is MNHEY, CDR2 SVGAGI. The germline V and J ends were trimmed by 0 bases and 4 bases, with 10 bases remaining between them. The CDR3 totals 16 residues.

The CDR3 is CASSQGQVNNQPQHF. The CDR3, as DNA: TGTGCCAGCTCACAAGGACAGGTGAACAATCAGCCCCAGCATTTT. The chain has TRBV18 and TRBJ1-5; 7 nucleotides line up with TRBD1. Germline lookup yields CDR1 KGHSH and CDR2 LQKENI. The length of the CDR3 is 15 residues. The V gene end was trimmed by 4 bases and the J gene end by 3 bases; junction bases not matched to a gene: 6.

The chain joins TRBV6-1 to TRBJ2-1; 13 bases match TRBD2. This CDR3 is 15 amino acids long. Germline V gene sequence: CDR1 MNHNS, CDR2 SASEGT. V shed 7 bases and J 9 bases; nucleotides not matched to a gene: 9. For the CDR3, the DNA is TGTGCCAGCAAATCCGGACTAGCGGGAGTCAGTGAGCAGTTCTTC. Protein: CASKSGLAGVSEQFF.

The rearrangement uses TRBV6-5 and TRBJ1-2; no clear D. The germline V gene encodes CDR1 MNHEY and CDR2 SVGAGI. Trimming took off 7 bases at V and 7 bases at J, with 19 bases between the two ends. The CDR3 consists of 14 residues. The CDR3 here is CASTEGSYLTGYTF. CDR3 nucleotides: TGTGCCAGCACCGAGGGCTCTTATCTTACTGGCTACACCTTC.

This clone was observed a handful of times. The chain joins TRBV2 to TRBJ1-1, with unresolved D. Germline lookup yields CDR1 SNHLY and CDR2 FYNNEI. The V gene lost 6 bases and the J gene lost 4 bases, with 15 bases spanning the gap. CDR3 length: 14 amino acids. The CDR3 bases are TGTGCCAGCAGAGTCGGTCAGTCCCGCACTGAAGCTTTCTTT. This codes for CASRVGQSRTEAFF.

V usage is TRBV10-3 and J usage is TRBJ1-2; D is unresolved. The germline gives CDR1 ENHRY, CDR2 SYGVKD. V gave up 0 bases and J gave up 8 bases, with 16 bases separating them. The CDR3 consists of 15 residues. The CDR3 coding sequence is TGTGCCATCAGTGAGTCGGGATCTGGGTCTTTGGGCTACACCTTC. This sequence encodes CAISESGSGSLGYTF.

The chain couples TRBV19 to TRBJ1-2; tentatively, D is TRBD1 (5 bases). V lost 8 bases to trimming and J lost 4 bases, with 14 bases between them. Germline lookup yields CDR1 LNHDA and CDR2 SQIVND (reference sequence). The CDR3 totals 13 residues. The CDR3 DNA reads as TGTGCCAGTGACCCCGGGACCCCCTATGGCTACACCTTC. The encoded protein is CASDPGTPYGYTF.

The V gene is TRBV19, the J gene TRBJ1-2; the D is unclear. CDR3 length: 13 residues. Trimming cost V 5 bases and J 7 bases, with 14 bases left between them. Per germline, CDR1 LNHDA and CDR2 SQIVND (reference sequence). CDR3 nucleotides: TGTGCCAGTAGTCCTCTATTGGGAGGTGGCTACACCTTC. It codes for CASSPLLGGGYTF.

About this clone: One end of the junction is discordant with germline, which a read error may explain. Written as DNA, the CDR3 is TGTGCCAGCAGCTTGGGCCAGATGGGTCAGTCCCAGCATTTT. This gives the protein CASSLGQMGQSQHF. The V gene is TRBV5-5, the J gene TRBJ1-5, with no clear D. Germline values: CDR1 SGHKS, CDR2 YYEKEE (reference sequence). The CDR3 consists of 14 residues.

V usage is TRBV4-1 and J usage is TRBJ1-2; a weak D match, TRBD1 (5 bases). CDR1 is MGHRA, CDR2 YSYEKL, per germline. Trimming removed 0 bases at V and 4 bases at J, with 18 bases between. The CDR3 extends over 17 amino acids. The CDR3: CASSQDGAGRVPYGYTF. CDR3 in DNA: TGCGCCAGCAGCCAAGACGGCGCAGGGAGGGTTCCCTATGGCTACACCTTC.

This clone was recorded only once. The V gene is TRBV10-3, the J gene TRBJ2-7; D call uncertain. The CDR3 spans 12 residues. CDR1 is ENHRY and CDR2 is SYGVKD in the germline V gene. V was pared by 6 bases and J by 0 bases, with 6 bases between. In nucleotides, the CDR3 is TGTGCCATCAGCCCGAGCTCCTACGAGCAGTACTTC. Its protein is CAISPSSYEQYF.

The V gene is TRBV27, the J gene TRBJ2-3, with D unclear. V lost 3 bases to trimming and J lost 2 bases, with 6 bases between them. Germline CDR1 reads MNHEY; CDR2 reads SMNVEV (reference sequence). This CDR3 has 13 amino acids. The CDR3 loop reads CASSLVHTDTQYF. CDR3 DNA: TGTGCCAGCAGTTTGGTCCACACAGATACGCAGTATTTT.

The V gene is TRBV5-1, the J gene TRBJ2-1; D uncertain. The V and J ends lost 0 bases and 4 bases respectively, with 8 bases between them. The CDR3 runs to 14 residues. Germline V gene data show CDR1 as SGHRS and CDR2 as YFSETQ. The DNA for the CDR3 is TGCGCCAGCAGCTTGGGACCCCGATACAATGAGCAGTTCTTC. It translates to CASSLGPRYNEQFF.